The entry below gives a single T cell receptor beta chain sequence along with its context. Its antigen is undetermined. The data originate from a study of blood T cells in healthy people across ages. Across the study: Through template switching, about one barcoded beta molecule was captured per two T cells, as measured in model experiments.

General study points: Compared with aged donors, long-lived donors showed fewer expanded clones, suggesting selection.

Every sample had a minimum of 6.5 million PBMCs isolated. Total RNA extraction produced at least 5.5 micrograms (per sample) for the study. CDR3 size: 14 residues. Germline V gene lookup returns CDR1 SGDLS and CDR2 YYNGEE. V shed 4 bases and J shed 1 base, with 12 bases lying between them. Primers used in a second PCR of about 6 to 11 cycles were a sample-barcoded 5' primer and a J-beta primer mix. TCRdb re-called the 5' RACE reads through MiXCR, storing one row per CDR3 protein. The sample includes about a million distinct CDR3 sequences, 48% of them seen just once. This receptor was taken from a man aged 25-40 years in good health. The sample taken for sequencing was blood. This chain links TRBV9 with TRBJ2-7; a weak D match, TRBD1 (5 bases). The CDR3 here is CASSPLTESYEQYF. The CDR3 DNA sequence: TGTGCCAGCAGCCCCCTGACAGAGTCCTACGAGCAGTACTTC.